Following are 6 T cell receptor beta chains from one sample sequenced in a study of Ad26.COV2.S vaccination and SARS-CoV-2 variants (dated by TCRdb to 2020 to 2023). The library was obtained by the immunoSEQ multiplex PCR assay. What TCRdb holds here is the immuneACCESS table cut down to in-frame rearrangements. Part of the clones is not present; checked against another copy, under half of the missing clones reflect an unresolved V gene, and the others are unexplained. For this sample there are fewer than 400,000 clones; 70% to 90% appear just once. The top ten clones comprise around 3.4% of the sample. The treatment or condition label on this specimen signifies: some 20 received Ad26.COV2.S at low or high dose, single or two shots; a few received placebo; per-sample allocation not given. Repertoires of vaccine and placebo recipients were sequenced from samples collected on day 63 after the first injection.

Sequences were derived from peripheral blood, sampled in a trial of Ad26.COV2.S vaccine versus placebo. The receptors shown here come from a person between 18 and 65 years old who received the Ad26.COV2.S COVID-19 vaccine or a placebo.

The rearrangement links TRBV5-8 to TRBJ2-1; D gene ambiguous. Germline-derived CDR1 and CDR2 are SGHTS and YDEGEE. There are 14 residues in the CDR3. Trimming pared 0 bases from V and 4 bases from J, leaving 8 bases between. CDR3 coding DNA: TGTGCCAGCAGCTTGGTAGGCGGTTACAATGAGCAGTTCTTC. Translation: CASSLVGGYNEQFF.

The rearrangement joins TRBV19 to TRBJ1-5; D is perhaps TRBD1 (5 bases). From germline, CDR1 is LNHDA and CDR2 SQIVND (reference sequence). CDR3 length equals 15 residues. V lost 6 bases to trimming and J lost 6 bases, with 18 bases between them. CDR3: CASSLPGAGIQPQHF. The CDR3 coding sequence is TGTGCCAGTAGCCTCCCTGGGGCAGGCATTCAGCCCCAGCATTTT.

The chain recombines TRBV10-3 with TRBJ2-3, with a tentative D call TRBD2 (5 bases). The CDR3 covers 17 residues. Trimming stripped 2 bases from V and 1 base from J, with 16 bases between. CDR1 and CDR2 from the germline V gene are ENHRY and SYGVKD. The CDR3, as DNA: TGTGCCATCAGTGAGCAAGGGAGTGGGTGGGGCACAGATACGCAGTATTTT. Translating it yields CAISEQGSGWGTDTQYF.

The rearrangement joins TRBV7-8 to TRBJ2-3; 7 nucleotides match TRBD1. CDR3 size: 16 residues. Looked up from germline, CDR1 is SGHVS and CDR2 is FQNEAQ. The V gene end was trimmed by 2 bases and the J gene end by 1 base; junction bases not matched to a gene: 6. CDR3 loop: CASSLSGQGGTDTQYF. The CDR3 coding sequence is TGTGCCAGCAGCTTATCGGGGCAGGGGGGCACAGATACGCAGTATTTT.

This clone was recorded only once. The rearrangement uses TRBV18 and TRBJ2-5; 10 nucleotides agree with TRBD1. Germline-derived CDR1 and CDR2 are KGHSH and LQKENI. V trimming: 6 bases; J trimming: 4 bases; junction bases outside the gene matches: 8. The CDR3 has 15 residues. CDR3 bases: TGTGCCAGCTCCCCGCCGACAGGGGGCTCAGAGACCCAGTACTTC. It translates to CASSPPTGGSETQYF.

The chain links TRBV2 to TRBJ2-5, with TRBD2 as a possible D gene (6 bases). There are 13 residues in the CDR3. Germline V lookup: CDR1 SNHLY, CDR2 FYNNEI. The CDR3 coding sequence is TGTGCTAAAAAAGCGGGCCAGCAAGAGACCCAGTACTTC. This encodes CAKKAGQQETQYF.